The 17 T cell receptor beta chains below were found in one sample sequenced in a study of blood T cell repertoires in COVID-19. Sequencing used immunoSEQ multiplex PCR; TCRdb keeps in-frame clones, though not all of them. In the table there are about 150,000 clones, about 89% of which are singletons. Specimen: peripheral blood. The receptor source for this set is a man between 60 and 70 years old with active or convalescent COVID-19.

The chain is built from TRBV5-5 and TRBJ2-1, with no clear D. CDR3 size: 15 residues. Germline V gives CDR1 SGHKS, CDR2 YYEKEE (reference sequence). V lost 0 bases and J lost 9, with 16 bases in between. CDR3 region: CASSLVRQTYGEQFF. The DNA for the CDR3 is TGTGCCAGCAGCTTGGTGCGGCAGACCTACGGTGAGCAGTTCTTC.

This chain links TRBV6-5 with TRBJ2-2; D is possibly TRBD2 (5 bases). The CDR3 has 13 amino acids. Germline V gives CDR1 MNHEY, CDR2 SVGAGI. Trimming pared 0 bases from V and 10 bases from J, leaving 9 bases between. The chain's CDR3 is CASSYSWLAELFF. The CDR3, as DNA: TGTGCCAGCAGTTACTCGTGGCTAGCGGAGCTGTTTTTT.

The rearrangement uses TRBV6-1 and TRBJ1-2; tentative D call: TRBD1 (6 bases). The CDR3 has 12 amino acids. The V end was cut by 3 bases, the J end by 5 bases, with 7 bases between. Germline CDR1 and CDR2: MNHNS and SASEGT. The CDR3 DNA reads as TGTGCCAGCAGTGAGGACAGATATGGCTACACCTTC. Translating gives CASSEDRYGYTF.

The chain joins TRBV24-1 to TRBJ2-1, with D possibly being TRBD2 (6 bases). CDR3 length: 15 amino acids. CDR1 is KGHDR and CDR2 is SFDVKD in the germline V gene. V lost 6 bases and J lost 7, with 18 bases in between. This CDR3 is CATSSTRGAWNEQFF. The CDR3 DNA reads TGTGCCACCAGTAGTACTCGCGGGGCATGGAATGAGCAGTTCTTC.

The chain is built from TRBV7-6 and TRBJ2-3, with D maybe TRBD2 (6 bases). Trimming removed 2 bases at V and 1 base at J, with 13 bases between. This CDR3 contains 16 residues. Germline CDR1 reads SGHVS; CDR2 reads FNYEAQ. The CDR3, as DNA: TGTGCCAGCAGCTTAATGAAGCGCGGGGGCACAGATACGCAGTATTTT. Translating gives CASSLMKRGGTDTQYF.

The J gene is TRBJ1-2, the V gene TRBV7-9; D might be TRBD1 (6 bases). V lost 5 bases and J 2 bases, leaving 15 bases between the germline ends. The V gene's germline CDR1 is SEHNR and CDR2 FQNEAQ (reference sequence). The CDR3 has 15 amino acids. The CDR3 sequence: CASSPWTAQNYGYTF. CDR3 DNA sequence: TGTGCCAGCAGCCCCTGGACAGCCCAGAACTATGGCTACACCTTC.

This clone was picked up a small number of times. CDR3 sequence: CASSDRGYGYTF. In nucleotides, the CDR3 is TGTGCCAGCAGCGACAGGGGCTATGGCTACACCTTC. The rearrangement links TRBV5-5 to TRBJ1-2, with 8 bases lining up with TRBD1. The CDR3 totals 12 residues. The germline CDR1 and CDR2 sequences are SGHKS and YYEKEE (reference sequence). V lost 4 bases to trimming and J lost 4 bases; unmatched junction nucleotides: 0.

The rearrangement joins TRBV28 to TRBJ2-7, with D perhaps matching TRBD2 (6 bases). Germline lookup yields CDR1 MDHEN and CDR2 SYDVKM. The CDR3 has 13 amino acids. Trimming pared 8 bases from V and 3 bases from J, leaving 14 bases between. The CDR3 is CASWRDSRYEQYF. CDR3 DNA: TGTGCCAGCTGGAGGGACTCCCGCTACGAGCAGTACTTC.

The chain has TRBV19 and TRBJ2-3; 10 nucleotides line up with TRBD2. The V segment lost 6 bases and the J segment 3 bases; nucleotides outside the gene matches: 27. Germline V gives CDR1 LNHDA, CDR2 SQIVND (reference sequence). The length of the CDR3 is 22 residues. CDR3 residues: CASRDSQPFNEAGGPRTDTQYF. The CDR3 coding sequence is TGTGCCAGTAGAGACAGTCAACCATTCAACGAAGCGGGAGGGCCGAGGACAGATACGCAGTATTTT. The full variable domain, with the rest looked up from reference TRBV19 and TRBJ2-3, is DGGITQSPKYLFRKEGQNVTLSCEQNLNHDAMYWYRQDPGQGLRLIYYSQIVNDFQKGDIAEGYSVSREKKESFPLTVTSAQKNPTAFYLCASRDSQPFNEAGGPRTDTQYFGPGTRLTVL.

The chain links TRBV4-3 to TRBJ1-2; TRBD1 might be the D (5 bases). V lost 0 bases and J 7 bases, leaving 15 bases between the germline ends. The CDR3 totals 15 residues. Germline V gives CDR1 LGHNA, CDR2 YSLEER. The CDR3 DNA sequence: TGCGCCAGCAGCCAAGACCCCGCGAACGGGGGTGGCTACACCTTC. It specifies CASSQDPANGGGYTF.

In this sample, this clone turned up once. The gene calls are TRBV19 and TRBJ1-1; D unclear. The V end was cut by 6 bases, the J end by 2 bases, with 10 bases between. From germline, CDR1 is LNHDA and CDR2 SQIVND (reference sequence). The CDR3 covers 13 residues. CDR3 in amino acids: CASSPLRNTEAFF. The CDR3 bases are TGTGCCAGTAGCCCGTTGCGAAACACTGAAGCTTTCTTT.

This chain joins TRBV7-9 and TRBJ1-1; a weak D match, TRBD1 (6 bases). The germline V and J ends were trimmed by 4 bases and 11 bases, with 11 bases remaining between them. Germline V CDR1 and CDR2: SEHNR, FQNEAQ (reference sequence). This CDR3 has 11 residues. The CDR3 protein is CASSSGVAAFF. The CDR3 DNA reads TGTGCCAGCAGCTCAGGGGTGGCGGCTTTCTTT.

The rearrangement links TRBV18 to TRBJ1-3, with TRBD1 as a possible D gene (6 bases). Germline V lookup: CDR1 KGHSH, CDR2 LQKENI. The V end lost 5 bases, the J end lost 5 bases, and 10 bases lay between the germline ends. The CDR3 is made up of 13 amino acids. The DNA of the CDR3 is TGTGCCAGCTCAGGCCAGGGGAGAAACACCATATATTTT. Translation: CASSGQGRNTIYF. Full variable domain (missing parts from reference TRBV18 and TRBJ1-3): NAGVMQNPRHLVRRRGQEARLRCSPMKGHSHVYWYRQLPEEGLKFMVYLQKENIIDESGMPKERFSAEFPKEGPSILRIQQVVRGDSAAYFCASSGQGRNTIYFGEGSWLTVV.

V is TRBV18 and J is TRBJ1-6; 7 bases match TRBD1. Germline V gene sequence: CDR1 KGHSH, CDR2 LQKENI. The CDR3 is 14 amino acids. V was pared by 3 bases and J by 8 bases, with 4 bases of the junction left unmatched. CDR3 loop: CASSPFTGDSPLHF. CDR3 nucleotide sequence: TGTGCCAGCTCACCTTTCACAGGGGATTCACCCCTCCACTTT.

The CDR3, as DNA: TGTGCCAGTAGTGTCAACAGGGTCCTCTATGGCTACACCTTC. Translation gives CASSVNRVLYGYTF. The J gene is TRBJ1-2, the V gene TRBV19, with D possibly matching TRBD1 (6 bases). Germline-derived CDR1 and CDR2 are LNHDA and SQIVND (reference sequence). V was cut by 5 bases and J by 4 bases, with 14 bases left in between. CDR3 length: 14 residues. Looking up the rest from reference TRBV19 and TRBJ1-2 gives the full variable domain: DGGITQSPKYLFRKEGQNVTLSCEQNLNHDAMYWYRQDPGQGLRLIYYSQIVNDFQKGDIAEGYSVSREKKESFPLTVTSAQKNPTAFYLCASSVNRVLYGYTFGSGTRLTVV.

CDR3 sequence reads: CASSVQAGANEKLFF. DNA of the CDR3: TGTGCCAGCAGCGTACAGGCAGGAGCTAATGAAAAACTGTTTTTT. The V gene is TRBV7-9, the J gene TRBJ1-4; D might be TRBD1 (5 bases). The CDR3 covers 15 residues. Between the trimmed V and J ends, which lost 5 bases and 3 bases, there was a span of 13 bases. Germline CDR1 SEHNR, CDR2 FQNEAQ (reference sequence).

The chain employs TRBV3-1 (or the pseudogene TRBV3-2) and TRBJ1-1; D possibly corresponds to TRBD1 (5 bases). V dropped 3 bases and J dropped 3 bases, with 8 bases sitting between them. CDR1 is LGHDT, CDR2 YNNKEL, per germline (reference sequence). The CDR3 spans 13 residues. CDR3 in amino acids: CASSQGLDTEAFF. The CDR3 region has the DNA TGTGCCAGCAGCCAGGGACTGGACACTGAAGCTTTCTTT.